This TCR beta chain is from a study of beta chain features in type 1 diabetes. Findings of the study overall: Type 1 diabetes patients had VDJ junctions that carried fewer insertions and more deletions. Patients showed naive, central memory and Treg TCRB repertoires that appeared more similar than those of healthy donors.

This clone has more than one count but fewer than ten. Its antigen is unidentified. Every isolated RNA sample was fully reverse transcribed, so sequencing captured expressed TCRB transcripts. Using immunoSEQ multiplex PCR, the repertoire was profiled, and TCRdb retains in-frame clones only, with some absent. The sample holds 200,000 to 250,000 clones; 11% are singletons and the top ten take approximately 1.4%. The receptor was derived from a man younger than 30 in good health. Sequencing used central memory CD4+ T cells from blood.

CDR3 loop: CATGAGSYEGYTF. CDR3 nucleotide sequence: TGTGCCACCGGGGCAGGGAGCTATGAGGGCTACACCTTC. The rearrangement joins TRBV15 to TRBJ1-2; tentative D call: TRBD1 (5 bases). This CDR3 contains 13 residues. Trimming stripped 8 bases from V and 8 bases from J, with 18 bases between. Germline values: CDR1 LNHNV, CDR2 YYDKDF (reference sequence).